The sample holds many counts of the clone carrying this TCR beta chain. Per the germline V gene, CDR1 is PRHDT and CDR2 is FYEKMQ (reference sequence). V shed 5 bases, J shed 1 base, and the junction held 6 bases outside the gene matches. This CDR3 has 16 amino acids. This entry is derived from a study of T-cell reconstitution after alpha-beta-depleted transplantation in children. Unique molecular identifiers featured in how the TCRbeta library was prepared. TCRdb redid the calling of the PCR reads with MiXCR, one entry per CDR3 protein. Here the sample spans roughly 200,000 distinct CDR3 sequences, just over 14% being singletons.

The gene calls are TRBV13 and TRBJ1-5; 9 bases fit TRBD1. The clonotype originates from a human donor who donated a stem cell graft to a child with acute lymphoblastic leukemia. This specimen consisted of PBMCs from the stem cell graft donor, obtained from the stem cell graft. CDR3 region: CASSAGQGTSNQPQHF. CDR3 nucleotides: TGTGCCAGCAGCGCGGGACAGGGAACGAGCAATCAGCCCCAGCATTTT.